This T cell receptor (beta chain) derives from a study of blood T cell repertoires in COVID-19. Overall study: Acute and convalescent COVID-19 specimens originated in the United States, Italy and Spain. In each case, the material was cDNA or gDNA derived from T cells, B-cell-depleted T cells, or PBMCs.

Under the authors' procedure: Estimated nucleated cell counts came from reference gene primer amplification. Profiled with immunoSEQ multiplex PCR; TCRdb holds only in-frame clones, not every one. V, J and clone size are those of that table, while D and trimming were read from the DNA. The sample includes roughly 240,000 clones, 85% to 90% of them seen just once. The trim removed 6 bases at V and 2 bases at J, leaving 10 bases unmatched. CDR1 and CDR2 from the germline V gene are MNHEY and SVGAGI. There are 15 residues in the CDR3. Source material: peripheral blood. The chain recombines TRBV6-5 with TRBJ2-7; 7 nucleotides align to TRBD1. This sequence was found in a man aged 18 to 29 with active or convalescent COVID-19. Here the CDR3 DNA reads TGTGCCAGCAGACCCGACAGGGTGGGGGCCTACGAGCAGTACTTC. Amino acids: CASRPDRVGAYEQYF.